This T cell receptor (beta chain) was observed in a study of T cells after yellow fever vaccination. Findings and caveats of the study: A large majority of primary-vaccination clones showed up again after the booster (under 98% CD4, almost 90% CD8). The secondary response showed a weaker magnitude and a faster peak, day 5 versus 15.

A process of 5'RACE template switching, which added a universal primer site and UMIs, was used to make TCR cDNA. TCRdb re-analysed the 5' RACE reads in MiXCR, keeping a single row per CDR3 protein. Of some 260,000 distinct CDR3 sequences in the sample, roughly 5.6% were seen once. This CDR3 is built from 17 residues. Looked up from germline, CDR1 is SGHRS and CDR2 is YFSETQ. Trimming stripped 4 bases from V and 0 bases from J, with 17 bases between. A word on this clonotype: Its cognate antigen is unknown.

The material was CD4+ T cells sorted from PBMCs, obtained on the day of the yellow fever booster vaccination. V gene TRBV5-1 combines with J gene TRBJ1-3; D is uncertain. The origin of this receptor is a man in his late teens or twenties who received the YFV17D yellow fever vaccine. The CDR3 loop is CASSPGRNTYSGNTIYF. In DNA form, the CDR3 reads TGCGCCAGCAGCCCCGGGCGGAACACCTACTCTGGAAACACCATATATTTT.